Below are 2 T cell receptor beta chains sequenced from a single sample in a study of CD8 T cells in ankylosing spondylitis. General study points: Ankylosing spondylitis blood seemed to carry a telltale TCR beta motif made of seven or eight highly homologous variants.

MiXCR, applied by TCRdb to the 5' RACE reads, yields one record per CDR3 protein. Among more than 300,000 distinct CDR3 sequences listed, around 8% were seen once. These TCRs are of unknown antigen specificity. The material sequenced was blood, either unsorted or a sorted T cell fraction (not recorded which). Receptors originate from a male donor with ankylosing spondylitis.

This chain uses TRBV7-2 with TRBJ2-3; perhaps D is TRBD1 or TRBD2 (5 bases each). The CDR3 covers 14 residues. Germline V gene lookup returns CDR1 SGHTA and CDR2 FQGNSA. Trimming removed 5 bases from V and 1 base from J, with 10 bases in between. The CDR3 is CASSPGPRTDTQYF. The CDR3 nucleotides read TGTGCCAGCAGCCCGGGGCCACGCACAGATACGCAGTATTTT.

This clonotype was detected many times. This chain uses TRBV7-6 with TRBJ2-1; D not resolved. The length of the CDR3 is 14 residues. CDR1 is SGHVS and CDR2 is FNYEAQ in the germline V gene. V was cut by 5 bases and J by 7 bases, with 15 bases left in between. CDR3 residues: CASSTRLRPNEQFF. For the CDR3, the DNA is TGTGCCAGCAGCACTCGTCTTAGGCCGAATGAGCAGTTCTTC.